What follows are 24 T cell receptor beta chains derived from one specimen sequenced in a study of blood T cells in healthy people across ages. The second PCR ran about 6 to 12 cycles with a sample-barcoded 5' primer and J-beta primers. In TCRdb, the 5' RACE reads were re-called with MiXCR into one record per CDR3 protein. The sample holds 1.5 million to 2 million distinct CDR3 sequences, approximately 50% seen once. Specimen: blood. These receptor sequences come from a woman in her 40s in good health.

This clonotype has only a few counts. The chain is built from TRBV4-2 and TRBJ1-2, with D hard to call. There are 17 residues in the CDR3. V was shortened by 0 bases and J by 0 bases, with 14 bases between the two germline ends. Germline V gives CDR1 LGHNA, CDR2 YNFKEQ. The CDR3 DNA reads TGTGCCAGCAGCCAAGACTCACTGACGATAGCTAACTATGGCTACACCTTC. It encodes CASSQDSLTIANYGYTF.

In DNA, the CDR3 is TGTGCCAGCAGTCCCCGGGACAGGGAGAGCAAACGACAAGAGACCCAGTACTTC. Its translation is CASSPRDRESKRQETQYF. The chain combines TRBV27 with TRBJ2-5; 9 nucleotides line up with TRBD1. The CDR3 consists of 18 residues. Germline trimming cut 5 bases from V and 2 bases from J; bases unmatched to any gene: 15. Germline V gene data show CDR1 as MNHEY and CDR2 as SMNVEV (reference sequence).

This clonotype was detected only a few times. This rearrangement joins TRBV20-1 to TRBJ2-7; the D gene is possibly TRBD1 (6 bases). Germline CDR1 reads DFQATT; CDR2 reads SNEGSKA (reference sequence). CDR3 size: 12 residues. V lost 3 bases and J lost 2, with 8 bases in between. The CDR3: CSASNRAYEQYF. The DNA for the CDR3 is TGCAGTGCTAGCAACAGGGCCTACGAGCAGTACTTC.

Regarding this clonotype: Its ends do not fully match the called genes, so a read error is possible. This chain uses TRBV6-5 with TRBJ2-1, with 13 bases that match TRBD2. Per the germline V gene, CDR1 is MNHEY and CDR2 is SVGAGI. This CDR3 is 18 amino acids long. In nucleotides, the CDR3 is TGTGCCGGCAGTTACTCCTACACACTAGCGGGGGGGCGCAATGAGCAGTTCTTC. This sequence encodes CAGSYSYTLAGGRNEQFF.

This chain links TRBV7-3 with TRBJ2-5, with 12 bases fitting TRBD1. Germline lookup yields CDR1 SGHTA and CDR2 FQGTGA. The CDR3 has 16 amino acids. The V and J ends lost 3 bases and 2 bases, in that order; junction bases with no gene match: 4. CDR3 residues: CASSLGQGAGQETQYF. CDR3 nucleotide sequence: TGTGCCAGCAGCTTGGGACAGGGGGCCGGTCAAGAGACCCAGTACTTC.

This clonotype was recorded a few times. The CDR3 is CSARDFPSGGTDTQYF. In nucleotides, the CDR3 is TGCAGTGCTAGAGATTTTCCTAGCGGGGGCACAGATACGCAGTATTTT. This chain connects TRBV20-1 to TRBJ2-3; 9 nucleotides align to TRBD2. The CDR3 has 16 amino acids. CDR1 and CDR2 from the germline V gene are DFQATT and SNEGSKA (reference sequence). Germline trimming cut 0 bases from V and 1 base from J; bases unmatched to any gene: 5.

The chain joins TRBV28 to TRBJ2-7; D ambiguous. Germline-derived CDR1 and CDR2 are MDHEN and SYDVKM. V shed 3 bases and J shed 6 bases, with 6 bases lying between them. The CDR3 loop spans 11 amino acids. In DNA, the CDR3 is TGTGCCAGCAGTTTTCAAACCGAGCAGTACTTC. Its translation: CASSFQTEQYF.

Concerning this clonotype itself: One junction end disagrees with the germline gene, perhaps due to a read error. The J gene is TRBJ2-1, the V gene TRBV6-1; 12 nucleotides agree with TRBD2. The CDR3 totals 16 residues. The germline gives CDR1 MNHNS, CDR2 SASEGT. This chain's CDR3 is CASTASGGAIRNEQFF. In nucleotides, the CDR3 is TGTGCCAGCACGGCTAGCGGGGGGGCAATCAGAAATGAACAGTTCTTC.

The DNA of the CDR3 is TGTGCCAGCACCAAGCAGAGAGGAGGAGAGCAGTTCTTC. Amino acids: CASTKQRGGEQFF. This rearrangement joins TRBV5-4 to TRBJ2-1; D is possibly TRBD2 (5 bases). Germline V gene lookup returns CDR1 SGHNT and CDR2 YYREEE (reference sequence). Trimming stripped 6 bases from V and 10 bases from J, with 17 bases between. There are 13 residues in the CDR3.

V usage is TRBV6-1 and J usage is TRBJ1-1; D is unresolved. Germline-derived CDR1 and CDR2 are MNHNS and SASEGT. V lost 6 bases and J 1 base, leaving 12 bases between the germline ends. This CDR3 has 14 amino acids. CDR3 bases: TGTGCCAGCAGGCAAGGAACCGCGAACACTGAAGCTTTCTTT. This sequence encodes CASRQGTANTEAFF.

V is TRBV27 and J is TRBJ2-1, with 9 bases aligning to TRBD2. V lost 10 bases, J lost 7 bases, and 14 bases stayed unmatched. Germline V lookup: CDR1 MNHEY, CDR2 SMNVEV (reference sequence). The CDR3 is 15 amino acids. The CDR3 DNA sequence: TGTGCCACCACAACCCCGGCGGGGGGGCAAAATGAGCAGTTCTTC. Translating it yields CATTTPAGGQNEQFF.

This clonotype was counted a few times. The CDR3 sequence is CASSKFGQGAQETQYF. The CDR3 bases are TGTGCCAGCAGCAAGTTTGGACAGGGGGCACAAGAGACCCAGTACTTC. The chain employs TRBV14 and TRBJ2-5; 11 positions agree with TRBD1. The CDR3 is made up of 16 amino acids. The germline V gene encodes CDR1 SGHDN and CDR2 FVKESK. The trim removed 5 bases at V and 2 bases at J, leaving 7 bases unmatched.

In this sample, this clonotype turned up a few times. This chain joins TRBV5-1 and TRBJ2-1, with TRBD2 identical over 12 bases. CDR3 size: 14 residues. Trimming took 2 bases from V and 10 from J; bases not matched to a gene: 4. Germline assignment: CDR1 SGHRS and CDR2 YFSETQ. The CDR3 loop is CASSFEGTSGEQFF. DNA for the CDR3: TGCGCCAGCAGCTTTGAGGGGACTAGCGGGGAGCAGTTCTTC.

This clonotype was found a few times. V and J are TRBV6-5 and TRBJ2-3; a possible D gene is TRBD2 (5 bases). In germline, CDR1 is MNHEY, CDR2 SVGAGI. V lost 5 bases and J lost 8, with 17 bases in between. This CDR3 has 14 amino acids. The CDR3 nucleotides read TGTGCCAGCAGTCCTGGACTTACTAGGCCTACGCAGTATTTT. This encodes CASSPGLTRPTQYF.

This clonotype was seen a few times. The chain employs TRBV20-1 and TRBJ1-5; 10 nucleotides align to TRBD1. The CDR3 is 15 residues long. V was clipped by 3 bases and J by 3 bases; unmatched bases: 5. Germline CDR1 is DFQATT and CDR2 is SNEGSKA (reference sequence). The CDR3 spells CSARGDRGFNQPQHF. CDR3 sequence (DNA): TGCAGTGCTAGGGGGGACAGGGGCTTCAATCAGCCCCAGCATTTT.

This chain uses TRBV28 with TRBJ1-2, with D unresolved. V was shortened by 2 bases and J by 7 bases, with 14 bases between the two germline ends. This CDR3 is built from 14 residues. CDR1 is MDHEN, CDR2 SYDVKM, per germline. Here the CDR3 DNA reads TGTGCCAGCAGTTTACCCTCTCATCGCGGTGGCTACACCTTC. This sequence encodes CASSLPSHRGGYTF.

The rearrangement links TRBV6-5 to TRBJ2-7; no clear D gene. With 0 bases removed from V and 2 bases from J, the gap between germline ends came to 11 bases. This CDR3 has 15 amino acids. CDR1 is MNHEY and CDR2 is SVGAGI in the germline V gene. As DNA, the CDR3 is TGTGCCAGCAGTTACTCGAACAGCCCGACCTACGAGCAGTACTTC. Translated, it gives CASSYSNSPTYEQYF.

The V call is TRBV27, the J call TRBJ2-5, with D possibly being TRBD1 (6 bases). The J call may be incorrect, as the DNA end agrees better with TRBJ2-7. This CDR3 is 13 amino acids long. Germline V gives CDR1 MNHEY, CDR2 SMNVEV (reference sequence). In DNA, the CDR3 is TGTGCCGGCCTCTCCCAGGGGTCCTACGAGCAGTACTTC. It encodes CAGLSQGSYEQYF.

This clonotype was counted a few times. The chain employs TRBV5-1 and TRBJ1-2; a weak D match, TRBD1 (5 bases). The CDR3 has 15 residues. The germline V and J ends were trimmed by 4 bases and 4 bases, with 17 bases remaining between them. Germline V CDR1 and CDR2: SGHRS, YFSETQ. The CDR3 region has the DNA TGCGCCAGCAGCCAGGACACCGACCTACGCTATGGCTACACCTTC. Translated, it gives CASSQDTDLRYGYTF.

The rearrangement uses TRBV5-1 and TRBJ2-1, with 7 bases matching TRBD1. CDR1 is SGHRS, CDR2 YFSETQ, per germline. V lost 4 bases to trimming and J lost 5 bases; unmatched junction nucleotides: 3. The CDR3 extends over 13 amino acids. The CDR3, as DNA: TGCGCCAGCAGCCGGGACAGTAACAATGAGCAGTTCTTC. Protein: CASSRDSNNEQFF. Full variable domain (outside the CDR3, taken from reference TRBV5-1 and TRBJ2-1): KAGVTQTPRYLIKTRGQQVTLSCSPISGHRSVSWYQQTPGQGLQFLFEYFSETQRNKGNFPGRFSGRQFSNSRSEMNVSTLELGDSALYLCASSRDSNNEQFFGPGTRLTVL.

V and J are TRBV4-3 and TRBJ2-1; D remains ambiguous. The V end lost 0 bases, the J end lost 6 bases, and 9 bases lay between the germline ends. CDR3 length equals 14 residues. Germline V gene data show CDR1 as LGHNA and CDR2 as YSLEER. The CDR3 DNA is TGCGCCAGCAGCCAAGAATTTAACAGCAATGAGCAGTTCTTC. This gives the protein CASSQEFNSNEQFF.

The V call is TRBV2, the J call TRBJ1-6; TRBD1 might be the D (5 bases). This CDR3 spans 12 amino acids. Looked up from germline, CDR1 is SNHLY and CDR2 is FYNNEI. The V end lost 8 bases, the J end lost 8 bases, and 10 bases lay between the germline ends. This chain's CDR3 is CASGRDDSPLHF. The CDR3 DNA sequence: TGTGCCAGCGGCAGGGACGATTCACCCCTCCACTTT.

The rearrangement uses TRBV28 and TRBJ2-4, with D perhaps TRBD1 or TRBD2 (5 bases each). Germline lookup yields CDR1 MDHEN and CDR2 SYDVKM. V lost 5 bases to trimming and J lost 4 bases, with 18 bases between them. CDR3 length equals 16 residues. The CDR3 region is CASSPTGWDGKNIQYF. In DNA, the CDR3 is TGTGCCAGCAGTCCAACGGGATGGGACGGAAAAAACATTCAGTACTTC. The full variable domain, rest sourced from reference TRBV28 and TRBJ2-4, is DVKVTQSSRYLVKRTGEKVFLECVQDMDHENMFWYRQDPGLGLRLIYFSYDVKMKEKGDIPEGYSVSREKKERFSLILESASTNQTSMYLCASSPTGWDGKNIQYFGAGTRLSVL.

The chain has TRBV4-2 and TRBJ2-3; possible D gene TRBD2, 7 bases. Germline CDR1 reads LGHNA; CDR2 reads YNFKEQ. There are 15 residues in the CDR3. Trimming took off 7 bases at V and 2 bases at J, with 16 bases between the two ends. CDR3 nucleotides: TGTGCCAGCACCTCTGGGGGGGGCTCCACAGATACGCAGTATTTT. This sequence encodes CASTSGGGSTDTQYF.